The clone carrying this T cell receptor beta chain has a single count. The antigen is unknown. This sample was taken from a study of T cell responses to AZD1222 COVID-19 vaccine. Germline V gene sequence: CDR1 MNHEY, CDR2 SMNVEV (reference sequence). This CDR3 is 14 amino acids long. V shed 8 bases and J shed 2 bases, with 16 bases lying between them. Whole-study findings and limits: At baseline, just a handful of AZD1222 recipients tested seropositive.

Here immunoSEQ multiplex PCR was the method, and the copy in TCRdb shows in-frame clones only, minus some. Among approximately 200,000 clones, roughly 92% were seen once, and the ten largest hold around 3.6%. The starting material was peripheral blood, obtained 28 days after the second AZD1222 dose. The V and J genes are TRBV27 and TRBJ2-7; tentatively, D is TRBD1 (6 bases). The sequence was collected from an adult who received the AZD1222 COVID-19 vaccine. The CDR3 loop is CASGPETGPYEQYF. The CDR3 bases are TGTGCCAGCGGGCCCGAGACAGGCCCCTACGAGCAGTACTTC.